This T cell receptor beta chain was recorded in a study of T cells in Graves' hyperthyroidism and ophthalmopathy. The source material, RNA transcripts, was used to amplify TCR beta CDR3 regions. First-round RT-PCR of the TCR CDR3 relied on the HTBI primer set. TCRdb itself ran the multiplex PCR reads through MiXCR, one entry per CDR3 protein. Here the sample spans some 700,000 distinct CDR3 sequences, around 16% being singletons. Whole-study findings and limits: Also found in blood were most expanded thyroid clonotypes above 0.001.

Germline loops: CDR1 LNHNV, CDR2 YYDKDF (reference sequence). CDR3 length equals 16 residues. V was pared by 0 bases and J by 4 bases, with 5 bases of the junction left unmatched. Note on this clonotype: Antigen unknown.

The hyperthyroidism patients had all been newly diagnosed, and their disease duration was under 2 months. Their ages ranged from 18 to 65 years. Sequencing input: blood. The chain joins TRBV15 to TRBJ2-2, with 7 bases aligning to TRBD1. The receptor was derived from a man aged 50-59 years with Graves' hyperthyroidism. CDR3 nucleotides: TGTGCCACCAGCAGAGATCCGGGACAGCGCACCGGGGAGCTGTTTTTT. Its translation is CATSRDPGQRTGELFF.